Here is one T cell receptor (beta chain) with its context. This clonotype was detected many times. This receptor's antigen is unknown. Base qualities were left out, and no much larger clone turns up one base away. The receptor library was made with PCR. These reads were obtained on an Illumina HiSeq 2500. TCR library preparation used molecular barcoding, with unique molecular identifiers applied to normalize quantification of the TCRbeta repertoire. The public sequencing data were trimmed at Q25 with fastp and processed into clonotypes with MiXCR by TCRdb, which kept only in-frame beta chains. Entries that share a CDR3 protein sequence are merged under the most common genes and DNA. In this sample the table shows 670,000 or so distinct CDR3 sequences, about an eighth of which occur a single time. The ten most abundant clones make up around 0.79% of the sample. These data belong to a study of T-cell reconstitution after alpha-beta-depleted transplantation in children (dated by TCRdb to the mid-2010s). Regarding the research as a whole: T-cell immune reconstitution after TCRalphabeta/CD19-depleted allogeneic hematopoietic cell transplantation in children was quantitatively tracked in the study by means of TCR repertoire profiling. Results the study describes overall, beyond this receptor: The frequencies of hyperexpanded clones fell over the following months, and after one year, T-cell counts and TCRbeta diversity were mostly attributed to newly produced T cells. The apparently early alphabetaT-cell count recovery about two months after transplant was reportedly dependent on only several hundred rapidly expanded clones derived from non-depleted graft cells. The high TCRbeta diversity at day 60 in some patients was ascribed to recipient T cells and intrathymic progenitors that had survived conditioning.

The treatment or condition label for this specimen denotes: allogeneic hematopoietic cell transplantation with graft depleted of TCRalphabeta T cells and CD19 B cells. The transplant recipients were children given TCRalphabeta/CD19-depleted allogeneic hematopoietic cell grafts. Spanning cysteine to phenylalanine, the CDR3 consists of 13 amino acids. Left in the record is the CDR3 DNA by itself, 39 bases read in frame from the first base. The germline V gene (reference sequence) specifies DFQATT as CDR1 and SNEGSKA as CDR2. Trimming costs V 3 bases and J 3 bases, and their ends lie 12 bases apart. The chain links TRBV20-1 with TRBJ2-7; the D gene identity is not certain. Specimen: PBMCs, collected before TCRalphabeta/CD19-depleted stem cell transplant. This TCR was sampled from a girl aged 2 to 9 with congenital amegakaryocytic thrombocytopenia, due to receive a stem cell transplant. The bases are TGCAGTGCTAGGGCGTTGGGGAACTACGAGCAGTACTTC. It is translated as CSARALGNYEQYF.